This T cell receptor beta chain was captured by sequencing in a study of cytomegalovirus exposure and HLA in healthy donors. Regarding the study as a whole: Researchers catalogued approximately 160 TCR beta chains as cytomegalovirus-associated. Most TCR sequences were uncommon, yet certain public TCRs appeared in many donors.

CDR1 and CDR2 (germline): MGHRA, YSYEKL. The CDR3 is 18 amino acids. Losses at the gene ends were 0 bases for V and 7 bases for J; bases not matched to a gene: 12. A multiplex PCR was run with 60 Vbeta primers and 13 Jbeta primers. Some clones are missing from TCRdb's copy, which holds only in-frame ones; the method was immunoSEQ multiplex PCR. Of over 150,000 clones in the sample, 82% were seen once. About this clone itself: Its antigen is unknown.

The sample was PBMCs. The TCR was taken from a girl aged 5 to 17 in good health and CMV-seropositive. V and J are TRBV4-1 and TRBJ2-1; TRBD2 aligns across 10 bases. CDR3 protein: CASSQDRWVSGGLNEQFF. CDR3 nucleotide sequence: TGCGCCAGCAGCCAAGATCGGTGGGTTAGCGGGGGGTTGAATGAGCAGTTCTTC.